This T cell receptor beta chain was retrieved from a study of T cell responses to AZD1222 COVID-19 vaccine. V was clipped by 10 bases and J by 6 bases, with 12 bases between them. The CDR3 is 11 residues long. As concerns this clone: Its antigen is unknown.

Measured with immunoSEQ multiplex PCR; TCRdb has only the in-frame clones, and not every one. The sample includes about 120,000 clones, 81% of them seen just once. The study, taken as a whole, reports: Most donors were white British and more were female, and clonal diversity was possibly underestimated. Vaccine-related CD4 TCRs covered spike, predominating at 160-218 and 743-854.

V is TRBV12-3 or TRBV12-4 and J is TRBJ2-5; D is perhaps TRBD2 (5 bases). Specimen: peripheral blood, collected on day 0 of AZD1222 vaccination. This clonotype originated in an adult in good health. The CDR3 DNA is TGTGCCACCGCCGAGGGAAAGACCCAGTACTTC. Translated, it gives CATAEGKTQYF.